This TCR beta chain is drawn from a study of T cells after yellow fever vaccination. Study information: Low-cell-number fractions underwent preparation using SMART-Seq v4 Ultra Low Input. Findings and caveats of the study: Once the booster was given, most primary-vaccination clones reappeared, at about 95% for CD4 and over 75% for CD8. Secondary responses were weaker yet peaked faster, day 5 versus 15.

A universal primer site and UMIs were added as TCR cDNA was made by 5'RACE template switching. TCRdb passed the 5' RACE reads through MiXCR, listing each CDR3 protein once. The data hold some 400,000 distinct CDR3 sequences, with around 20% observed a single time. This clonotype was seen only a few times. Its antigen is unidentified. The length of the CDR3 is 20 residues. Per the germline V gene, CDR1 is LGHNA and CDR2 is YNFKEQ. V shed 4 bases and J 3 bases; nucleotides not matched to a gene: 15. The genes are TRBV4-2 and TRBJ2-3, with 14 bases aligning to TRBD2. The sample here was PBMCs, taken before the yellow fever booster vaccination. The clonotype comes from a man aged 18 to 30 who received the YFV17D yellow fever vaccine. The CDR3 nucleotides read TGTGCCAGCAGCCGCCAGGGGGGACTAGCGGGGGCCTTACCTACAGATACGCAGTATTTT. It codes for CASSRQGGLAGALPTDTQYF.